This TCR beta chain comes out of a study of OX40 agonist ivuxolimab in advanced cancers. The wider study: Every 2 weeks, patients received ivuxolimab intravenously, dosed at 0.01 to 10 mg/kg.

The V gene lost 1 base and the J gene lost 3 bases, with 19 bases spanning the gap. Germline lookup yields CDR1 SGHTS and CDR2 YDEGEE. This CDR3 contains 17 residues. Using immunoSEQ multiplex PCR, the repertoire was profiled, and TCRdb retains in-frame clones only, with some absent. The table has roughly 50,000 clones, 85% to 90% seen once. The source material was CD4+ or CD8+ T cells sorted from blood, sampled in a trial of the OX40 agonist ivuxolimab. The TCR comes from an adult with an advanced solid tumor such as melanoma, head and neck, liver or kidney cancer. The V gene is TRBV5-8, the J gene TRBJ1-2; TRBD1 is a possible D gene (5 bases). The CDR3 loop is CASSLFGAAVSDYGYTF. The CDR3 nucleotides read TGTGCCAGCAGCTTGTTTGGGGCCGCCGTATCTGACTATGGCTACACCTTC. Full variable domain (rest looked up from reference TRBV5-8 and TRBJ1-2): EAGVTQSPTHLIKTRGQQATLRCSPISGHTSVYWYQQALGLGLQFLLWYDEGEERNRGNFPPRFSGRQFPNYSSELNVNALELEDSALYLCASSLFGAAVSDYGYTFGSGTRLTVV.